This TCR beta chain was profiled in a study of T cell changes during pregnancy in multiple sclerosis. TCRdb's table, derived via immunoSEQ multiplex PCR, lists solely in-frame clones and lacks some. The data show 66,000 or so clones, about nine tenths seen once. This CDR3 is built from 11 residues. V was cut by 7 bases and J by 4 bases, with 7 bases left in between. Germline V CDR1 and CDR2: SQVTM, ANQGSEA. V and J are TRBV29-1 and TRBJ1-4, with D hard to call. The sample here was peripheral blood, taken in the first trimester of pregnancy. The clonotype originates from a female donor in good health, enrolled as a control in a pregnancy study. For the CDR3, the DNA is TGCAGCGCCGGTATTAATGAAAAACTGTTTTTT. Encoded protein: CSAGINEKLFF.